This T cell receptor (beta chain) is from a study of immune evolution from preneoplasia to lung adenocarcinoma. Method: immunoSEQ multiplex PCR; TCRdb's copy keeps in-frame clones and lacks some. The sample consists of thousands of clones, about 86% of them appearing once. Study findings and constraints: Normal lung had highest clonality; later lesions appeared denser, more diverse.

Patient tissue came from resections in Japan or China, 2014–2017. The CDR3 contains 15 residues. Germline V gives CDR1 SGDLS, CDR2 YYNGEE. Comment on this clone: Its antigen is as yet unknown. At one end the junction does not follow the germline gene, possibly because of a read error. Other nucleotide sequences from this sample produce the same CDR3.

V gene TRBV9 combines with J gene TRBJ2-5; TRBD2 matches at 7 bases. This sequence was found in a person aged 70 to 85 with invasive lung adenocarcinoma. The sample taken for sequencing was FFPE invasive lung adenocarcinoma tissue. The CDR3 is CASSKAGVVSETQYF. As DNA, the CDR3 is TGTGCCAGCAGCAAGGCGGGAGTGGTTTCAGAGACTCAGTACTTC.